Listed below are T cell receptor beta chains from one sample, sequenced in a study of PD-L1 blockade in urothelial cancer. TCRdb keeps only in-frame clones here, not all; method: immunoSEQ multiplex PCR. The sample has tens of thousands of clones; about 90% are singletons. This specimen was PBMCs, taken around atezolizumab (anti-PD-L1) treatment. The source of these receptors is a man aged 60 to 69 with urothelial cancer. CDR3s include the opening cysteine and the closing phenylalanine or tryptophan. The D gene is left open where the match is weak. Clone size appears in some rows only: once, few, many, or a class for an expanded clone.

D: TRBD2
V: TRBV7-2
size: .
J: TRBJ2-6
CDR3: CASSLLAGGLAGGANVLTF
DNA: TGTGCCAGCAGCCTCTTAGCGGGGGGGCTAGCTGGTGGGGCCAACGTCCTGACTTTC

D: TRBD2
V: TRBV7-3
size: .
J: TRBJ2-1
CDR3: CASMGSGGTYNEQFF
DNA: TGTGCCAGCATGGGAAGCGGGGGAACCTACAATGAGCAGTTCTTC

D: .
V: TRBV28
size: .
J: TRBJ1-2
CDR3: CASSSGISYGYTF
DNA: TGTGCCAGCAGCTCCGGGATTTCCTATGGCTACACCTTC

D: TRBD1
V: TRBV19
size: .
J: TRBJ1-4
CDR3: CAKVPGQTLNEKLFF
DNA: TGTGCCAAAGTCCCGGGACAGACCCTTAATGAAAAACTGTTTTTT

D: TRBD1
V: TRBV10-1
size: once
J: TRBJ1-1
CDR3: CASSDGTGHTEAFF
DNA: TGCGCCAGCAGTGATGGGACAGGGCACACTGAAGCTTTCTTT

D: TRBD2
V: TRBV7-3
size: .
J: TRBJ2-2
CDR3: CASSLGTSRTGELFF
DNA: TGTGCCAGCAGCTTGGGGACTAGCAGAACCGGGGAGCTGTTTTTT

D: .
V: TRBV28
size: .
J: TRBJ2-7
CDR3: CASSDLYEQYF
DNA: TGTGCCAGCAGTGATCTATACGAGCAGTACTTC

D: .
V: TRBV30
size: .
J: TRBJ2-7
CDR3: CAWSLLPSYEQYF
DNA: TGTGCCTGGAGTCTTCTCCCCTCCTACGAGCAGTACTTC

D: TRBD1
V: TRBV18
size: .
J: TRBJ2-2
CDR3: CASSPQRQGNTGELFF
DNA: TGTGCCAGCTCACCACAAAGACAGGGGAACACCGGGGAGCTGTTTTTT

D: .
V: TRBV28
size: .
J: TRBJ1-1
CDR3: CASSQGYTEAFF
DNA: TGTGCCAGCAGTCAGGGGTACACTGAAGCTTTCTTT

D: TRBD2
V: TRBV29-1
size: .
J: TRBJ2-1
CDR3: CSARGAGGAGEQFF
DNA: TGCAGCGCCCGAGGCGCGGGGGGTGCGGGTGAGCAGTTCTTC

D: .
V: TRBV4-2
size: .
J: TRBJ1-5
CDR3: CASSQVGASNQPQHF
DNA: TGTGCCAGCAGCCAAGTGGGGGCCAGCAATCAGCCCCAGCATTTT

D: TRBD1
V: TRBV10-3
size: .
J: TRBJ1-5
CDR3: CATTGGWDQPQHF
DNA: TGTGCCACCACAGGGGGATGGGATCAGCCCCAGCATTTT

D: TRBD2
V: TRBV5-5
size: .
J: TRBJ2-5
CDR3: CASSEGLAGFQETQYF
DNA: TGTGCCAGCAGCGAAGGACTAGCGGGCTTCCAAGAGACCCAGTACTTC

D: .
V: TRBV30
size: .
J: TRBJ2-3
CDR3: CAWSLRQPSDTQYF
DNA: TGTGCCTGGAGTCTGAGACAACCATCAGATACGCAGTATTTT

D: TRBD1
V: TRBV9
size: once
J: TRBJ2-3
CDR3: CASSVRGDRGTDTQYF
DNA: TGTGCCAGCAGCGTAAGGGGGGACAGGGGCACAGATACGCAGTATTTT

D: .
V: TRBV27
size: .
J: TRBJ1-5
CDR3: CASSLSGGGHFSNQPQHF
DNA: TGTGCCAGCAGTTTATCGGGGGGAGGACACTTCAGCAATCAGCCCCAGCATTTT

D: .
V: TRBV11-2
size: .
J: TRBJ1-2
CDR3: CASSNQGWNYGYTF
DNA: TGTGCCAGCAGCAACCAGGGTTGGAACTATGGCTACACCTTC

D: TRBD2
V: TRBV5-1
size: .
J: TRBJ2-1
CDR3: CASSTQGGSYNEQFF
DNA: TGCGCCAGCAGCACTCAGGGAGGGAGCTACAATGAGCAGTTCTTC

D: TRBD2
V: TRBV7-3
size: .
J: TRBJ2-1
CDR3: CASSSFGMVAGGHNEQFF
DNA: TGTGCCAGCAGCTCCTTCGGAATGGTGGCGGGAGGCCACAATGAGCAGTTCTTC

D: .
V: TRBV7-2
size: .
J: TRBJ1-2
CDR3: CASSFWTDANYGYTF
DNA: TGTGCCAGCAGCTTCTGGACAGACGCTAACTATGGCTACACCTTC

D: .
V: TRBV4-1
size: .
J: TRBJ2-1
CDR3: CASSRLLASNTNEQFF
DNA: TGCGCCAGCAGCCGCCTACTAGCCTCGAATACCAATGAGCAGTTCTTC

D: .
V: TRBV5-1
size: .
J: TRBJ1-3
CDR3: CASSPDYLYRGNTIYF
DNA: TGCGCCAGCAGCCCGGACTACTTATACAGGGGAAACACCATATATTTT

D: .
V: TRBV11-2
size: .
J: TRBJ2-5
CDR3: CASSLRPTEETQYF
DNA: TGTGCCAGCAGCTTACGACCGACAGAAGAGACCCAGTACTTC

D: .
V: TRBV7-2
size: .
J: TRBJ1-1
CDR3: CASSLAQGTEAFF
DNA: TGTGCCAGCAGCTTAGCGCAGGGCACTGAAGCTTTCTTT

D: .
V: TRBV7-2
size: .
J: TRBJ2-3
CDR3: CASSSTLGATQYF
DNA: TGTGCCAGCAGCTCCACTCTAGGGGCCACGCAGTATTTT

D: TRBD1
V: TRBV10-3
size: .
J: TRBJ1-2
CDR3: CAIQRGTGITNYGYTF
DNA: TGTGCCATTCAGCGCGGGACAGGGATTACTAACTATGGCTACACCTTC

D: .
V: TRBV6-5
size: .
J: TRBJ2-7
CDR3: CASSSSFEQYF
DNA: TGTGCCAGCAGCTCCTCTTTCGAGCAGTACTTC

D: .
V: TRBV9
size: once
J: TRBJ2-3
CDR3: CASSPHHGRRTDTQYF
DNA: TGTGCCAGCAGCCCCCACCATGGGCGCCGTACAGATACGCAGTATTTT

D: .
V: TRBV5-4
size: .
J: TRBJ2-5
CDR3: CASSGGGEDGTQYF
DNA: TGTGCCAGCAGCGGAGGTGGAGAGGACGGGACCCAGTACTTC

D: .
V: TRBV19
size: .
J: TRBJ2-6
CDR3: CASSINPSGGANVLTF
DNA: TGTGCCAGTAGTATAAATCCCTCGGGGGGGGCCAACGTCCTGACTTTC

D: TRBD2
V: TRBV14
size: .
J: TRBJ2-7
CDR3: CASSLGLAGTYEQYF
DNA: TGTGCCAGCAGCCTCGGACTAGCGGGGACCTACGAGCAGTACTTC

D: TRBD1
V: TRBV10-3
size: .
J: TRBJ1-5
CDR3: CAAGGQGADSNQPQHF
DNA: TGTGCCGCTGGGGGACAGGGGGCCGATAGCAATCAGCCCCAGCATTTT

D: .
V: TRBV5-1
size: .
J: TRBJ1-1
CDR3: CASSLAKGEGNTEAFF
DNA: TGCGCCAGCAGCTTGGCAAAGGGGGAAGGAAACACTGAAGCTTTCTTT

D: .
V: TRBV5-1
size: .
J: TRBJ1-1
CDR3: CASSLYHPESTEAFF
DNA: TGCGCCAGCAGCTTGTATCATCCGGAGAGCACTGAAGCTTTCTTT

D: .
V: TRBV7-7
size: .
J: TRBJ2-2
CDR3: CASSLAGNTGELFF
DNA: TGTGCCAGCAGCTTAGCCGGGAACACCGGGGAGCTGTTTTTT

D: .
V: TRBV15
size: once
J: TRBJ2-1
CDR3: CATSRDPGWSYNEQFF
DNA: TGTGCCACCAGCAGAGATCCAGGGTGGTCCTACAATGAGCAGTTCTTC

D: TRBD2
V: TRBV10-3
size: .
J: TRBJ2-3
CDR3: CAISELKSGGGDTQYF
DNA: TGTGCCATCAGTGAGTTGAAGAGCGGGGGTGGGGATACGCAGTATTTT

D: .
V: TRBV6-1
size: .
J: TRBJ2-3
CDR3: CASSEASGFTSTDTQYF
DNA: TGTGCCAGCAGTGAAGCTTCGGGATTCACTAGCACAGATACGCAGTATTTT

D: TRBD1
V: TRBV28
size: .
J: TRBJ2-7
CDR3: CASSLYYPPLTGRYEQYF
DNA: TGTGCCAGCAGTTTATACTACCCGCCCCTGACAGGGAGATACGAGCAGTACTTC

D: TRBD2
V: TRBV19
size: .
J: TRBJ2-1
CDR3: CASSTGLAVNEQFF
DNA: TGTGCCAGTAGTACGGGACTAGCGGTAAATGAGCAGTTCTTC

D: .
V: TRBV27
size: .
J: TRBJ1-6
CDR3: CASRSQQAVFNSPLHF
DNA: TGTGCCAGCAGATCCCAGCAGGCCGTTTTTAATTCACCCCTCCACTTT

D: TRBD1
V: TRBV11-2
size: .
J: TRBJ1-3
CDR3: CASSLDRAVGNTIYF
DNA: TGTGCCAGCAGCCTAGACAGGGCTGTAGGAAACACCATATATTTT

D: .
V: TRBV6-1
size: .
J: TRBJ2-7
CDR3: CASSARLQGITYEQYF
DNA: TGTGCCAGCAGTGCTAGATTACAGGGAATCACCTACGAGCAGTACTTC

D: .
V: TRBV7-2
size: few
J: TRBJ2-7
CDR3: CASSLKWDNEQYF
DNA: TGTGCCAGCAGCTTAAAATGGGACAACGAGCAGTACTTC